This T cell receptor beta chain was observed in a study of T cell responses to AZD1222 COVID-19 vaccine (dated by TCRdb to the early 2020s). About the investigation overall: AZD1222 recipients with second doses at about 4 weeks or about 12 weeks were pooled, because spike-specific TCR depth and breadth did not differ between schedules. Enrollment into the trials was organized by age into subgroups of 18-55, 56-69 and 70-plus years, and those subgroups contained roughly 160, 29 and 62 TCR-sequenced participants, respectively. TCR sequencing covered 233 trial participants: 200 to 220 given two doses of AZD1222 and around 26 given two doses of MenACWY control vaccine.

V loses 1 base of germline sequence and J loses 0 bases, and the interval between the two ends is 7 bases. The CDR3 measures 15 amino acids from cysteine to phenylalanine. CDR3 DNA only is kept here, 45 bases in frame from base 1. From the germline V gene, CDR1 is SGHVS and CDR2 is FQNEAQ. Note on this clone: There is no known antigen for this receptor. Base-call qualities are not available, and no considerably larger clone is one nucleotide away.

The time point label, as the study defines it: baseline before first vaccination. Samples from vaccinated people were obtained from the UK trials COV001 and COV002, which included a single-blind randomized controlled phase 2/3 trial of AZD1222 (ChAdOx1 nCoV-19) in healthy adults. For TCRbeta chain sequencing, PBMC samples from trial participants were taken at day 0 and at day 28 after the second dose. The CDR3 regions of human TCRbeta chains were analyzed by immunosequencing. Concerning the study's data processing: Repertoire TCRs were checked for matches against a reference library of SARS-CoV-2-specific TCRs that had been generated using the MIRA antigen-specificity platform. Breadth was defined as the fraction of unique TCRs that were SARS-CoV-2-associated. Depth was defined as the fraction of total T cells that were SARS-CoV-2-associated. Using the MIRA data, every spike-specific TCR was mapped to the spike region that the TCR reacted to and assigned to either a CD4 or a CD8 class. Log10-transformed breadth and depth values were compared by one-way ANOVA with Sidak's multiple comparisons tests. TCRdb holds this immuneACCESS table with in-frame rearrangements only. Some clones are missing; in checked studies, unresolved V genes explain under half, and the rest has no known cause. V and J calls and clone size are as listed in that table; D and trimming were resolved from the DNA. This sample has about 110,000 clones in its table, and about 90% of those were observed once. The ten top clones hold around a tenth of the sample.

Results and caveats for the whole study, not just this receptor: After two AZD1222 doses, spike-specific TCR breadth and depth were significantly higher than at day 0 and than in MenACWY recipients. In the small 56-69-year group, the increase in depth fell short of significance, most likely because of low power. Vaccine-associated CD4 TCRs spanned the whole spike protein, with dominant responses in regions 160-218 and 743-854. Because no day 14 peak-response samples were available, repertoires were characterized only after the peak T cell response. Participants were mostly white British, with more females than males. The authors suggested clonal diversity may have been underestimated. Conclusions about previously exposed vaccinees were limited because only six AZD1222 recipients were SARS-CoV-2 seropositive at baseline. Epitopes outside the regions mutated in the B.1.351 and B.1.1.7 variants were reportedly recognized by nearly half of the unique spike-specific TCRs.

This receptor chain uses TRBV7-8 and TRBJ2-1; the D segment cannot be called with confidence. The sequence was obtained from an adult in good health. Sequenced material: peripheral blood, taken on day 0 of AZD1222 vaccination. The DNA sequence is given as TGTGCCAGCAGCTTAGAAGCTAGCTCCTACAATGAGCAGTTCTTC. Translated, this is CASSLEASSYNEQFF.